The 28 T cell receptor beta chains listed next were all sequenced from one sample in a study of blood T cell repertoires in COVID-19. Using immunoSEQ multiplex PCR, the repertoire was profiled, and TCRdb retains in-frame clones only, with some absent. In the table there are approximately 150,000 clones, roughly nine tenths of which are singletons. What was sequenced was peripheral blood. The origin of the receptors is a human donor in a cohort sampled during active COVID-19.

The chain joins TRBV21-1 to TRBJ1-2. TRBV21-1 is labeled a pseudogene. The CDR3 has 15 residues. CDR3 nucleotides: TGTGCCAGCAGCAAAGAAAAAGACGGGGTTTATGGCTACACCTTC. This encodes CASSKEKDGVYGYTF.

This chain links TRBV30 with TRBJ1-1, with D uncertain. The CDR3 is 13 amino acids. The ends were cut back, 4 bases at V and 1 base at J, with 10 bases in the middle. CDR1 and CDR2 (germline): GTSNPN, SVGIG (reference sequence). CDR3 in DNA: TGTGCCTGGACAATTTCAGGGAACACTGAAGCTTTCTTT. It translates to CAWTISGNTEAFF.

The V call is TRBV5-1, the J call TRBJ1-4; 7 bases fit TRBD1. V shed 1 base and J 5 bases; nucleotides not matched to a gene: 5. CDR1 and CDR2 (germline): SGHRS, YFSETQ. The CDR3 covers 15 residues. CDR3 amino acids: CASSLRQGVNEKLFF. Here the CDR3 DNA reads TGCGCCAGCAGCTTGAGACAGGGTGTAAATGAAAAACTGTTTTTT.

This chain's CDR3 is CASSLQGAGQPQHF. CDR3 bases: TGTGCCAGCTCACTACAGGGGGCGGGACAGCCCCAGCATTTT. The chain uses TRBV18 and TRBJ1-5, with 9 bases lining up with TRBD1. V lost 4 bases to trimming and J lost 7 bases; unmatched junction nucleotides: 5. This CDR3 region has 14 residues. CDR1 is KGHSH, CDR2 LQKENI, per germline.

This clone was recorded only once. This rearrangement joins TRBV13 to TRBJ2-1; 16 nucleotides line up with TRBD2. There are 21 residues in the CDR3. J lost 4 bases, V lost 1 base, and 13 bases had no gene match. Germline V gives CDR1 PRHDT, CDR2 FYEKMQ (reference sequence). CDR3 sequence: CASSLEFQGLAGGHVYNEQFF. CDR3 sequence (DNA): TGTGCCAGCAGCTTAGAGTTCCAGGGACTAGCGGGAGGGCACGTGTACAATGAGCAGTTCTTC.

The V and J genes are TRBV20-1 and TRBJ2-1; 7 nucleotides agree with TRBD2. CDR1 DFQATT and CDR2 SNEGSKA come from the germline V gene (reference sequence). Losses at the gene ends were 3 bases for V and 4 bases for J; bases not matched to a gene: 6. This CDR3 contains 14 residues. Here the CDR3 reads CSASIGGGYNEQFF. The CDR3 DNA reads TGCAGTGCTAGTATTGGCGGGGGATACAATGAGCAGTTCTTC.

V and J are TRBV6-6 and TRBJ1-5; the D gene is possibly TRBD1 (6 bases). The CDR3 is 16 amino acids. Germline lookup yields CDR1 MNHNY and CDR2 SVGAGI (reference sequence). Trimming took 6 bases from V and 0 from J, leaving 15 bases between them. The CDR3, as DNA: TGTGCCAGCAGGGAGACAGGTGGGAATAGCAATCAGCCCCAGCATTTT. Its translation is CASRETGGNSNQPQHF.

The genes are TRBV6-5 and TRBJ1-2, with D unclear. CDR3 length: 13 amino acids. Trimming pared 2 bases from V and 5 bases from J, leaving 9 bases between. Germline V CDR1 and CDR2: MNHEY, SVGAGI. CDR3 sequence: CASSYEGSYGYTF. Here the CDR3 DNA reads TGTGCCAGCAGTTACGAGGGCAGTTATGGCTACACCTTC.

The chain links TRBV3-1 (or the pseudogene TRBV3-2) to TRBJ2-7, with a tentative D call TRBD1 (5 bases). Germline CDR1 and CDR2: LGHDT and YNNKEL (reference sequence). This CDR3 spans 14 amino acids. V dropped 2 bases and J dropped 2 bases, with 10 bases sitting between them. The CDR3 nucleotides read TGTGCCAGCAGCCAAATAGGGGCGACCTACGAGCAGTACTTC. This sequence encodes CASSQIGATYEQYF.

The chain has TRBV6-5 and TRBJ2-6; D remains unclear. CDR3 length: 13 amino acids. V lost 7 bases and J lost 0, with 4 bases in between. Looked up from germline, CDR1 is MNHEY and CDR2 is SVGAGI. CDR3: CASISSGANVLTF. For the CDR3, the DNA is TGTGCCAGCATATCCTCTGGGGCCAACGTCCTGACTTTC.

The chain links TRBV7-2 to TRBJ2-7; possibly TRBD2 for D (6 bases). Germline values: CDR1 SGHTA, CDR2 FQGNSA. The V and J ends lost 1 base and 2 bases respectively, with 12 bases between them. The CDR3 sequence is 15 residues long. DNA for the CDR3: TGTGCCAGCAGCTTAGTGGGGGGTGTAACCTACGAGCAGTACTTC. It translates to CASSLVGGVTYEQYF.

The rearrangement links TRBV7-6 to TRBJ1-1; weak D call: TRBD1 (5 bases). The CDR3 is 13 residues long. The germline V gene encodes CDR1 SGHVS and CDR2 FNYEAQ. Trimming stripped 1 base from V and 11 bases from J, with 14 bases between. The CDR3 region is CASSLEGELGAFF. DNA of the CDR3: TGTGCCAGCAGCTTAGAAGGGGAACTTGGCGCTTTCTTT.

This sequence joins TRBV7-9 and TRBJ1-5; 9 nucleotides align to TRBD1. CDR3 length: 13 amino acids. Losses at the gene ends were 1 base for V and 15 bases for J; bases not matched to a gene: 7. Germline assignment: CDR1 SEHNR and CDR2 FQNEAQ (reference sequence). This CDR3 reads CASSLGGDRVLHF. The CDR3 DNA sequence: TGTGCCAGCAGCTTAGGGGGGGACAGGGTTCTGCATTTT.

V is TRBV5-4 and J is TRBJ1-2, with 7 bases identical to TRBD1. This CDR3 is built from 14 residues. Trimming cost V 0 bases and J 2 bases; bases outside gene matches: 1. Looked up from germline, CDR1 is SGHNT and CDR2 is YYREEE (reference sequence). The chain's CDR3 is CASSLEGANYGYTF. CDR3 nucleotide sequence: TGTGCCAGCAGCTTGGAGGGGGCCAACTATGGCTACACCTTC.

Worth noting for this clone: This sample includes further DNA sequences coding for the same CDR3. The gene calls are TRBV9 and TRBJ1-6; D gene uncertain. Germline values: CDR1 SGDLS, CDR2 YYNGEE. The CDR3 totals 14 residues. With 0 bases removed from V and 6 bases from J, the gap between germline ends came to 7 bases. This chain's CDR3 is CASSVEWANSPLHF. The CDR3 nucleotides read TGTGCCAGCAGCGTAGAATGGGCTAATTCACCCCTCCACTTT.

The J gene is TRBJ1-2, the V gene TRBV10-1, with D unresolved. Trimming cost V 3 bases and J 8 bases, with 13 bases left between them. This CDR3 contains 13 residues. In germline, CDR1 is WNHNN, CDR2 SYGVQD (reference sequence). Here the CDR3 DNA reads TGCGCCAGCAGTGAAAAGCAATCCGCGGGCTACACCTTC. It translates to CASSEKQSAGYTF.

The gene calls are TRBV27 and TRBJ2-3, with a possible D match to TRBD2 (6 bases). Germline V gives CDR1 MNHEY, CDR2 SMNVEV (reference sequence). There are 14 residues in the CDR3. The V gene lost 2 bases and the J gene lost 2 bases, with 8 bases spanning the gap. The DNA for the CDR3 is TGTGCCAGCAGTTTAGCGGGACTCACAGATACGCAGTATTTT. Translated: CASSLAGLTDTQYF.

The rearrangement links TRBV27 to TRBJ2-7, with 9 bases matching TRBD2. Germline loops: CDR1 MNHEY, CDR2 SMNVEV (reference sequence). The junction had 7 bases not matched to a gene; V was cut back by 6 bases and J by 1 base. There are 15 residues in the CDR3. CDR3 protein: CASRRRGGGSYEQYF. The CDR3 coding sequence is TGTGCCAGCAGAAGGCGGGGGGGCGGATCCTACGAGCAGTACTTC.

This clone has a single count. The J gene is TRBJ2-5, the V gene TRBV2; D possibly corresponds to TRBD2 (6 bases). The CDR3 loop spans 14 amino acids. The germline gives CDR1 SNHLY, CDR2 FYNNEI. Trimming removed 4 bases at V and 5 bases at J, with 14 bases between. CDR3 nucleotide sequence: TGTGCCAGCAGTGGAAGTCCCGCGGGGGAGACCCAGTACTTC. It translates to CASSGSPAGETQYF.

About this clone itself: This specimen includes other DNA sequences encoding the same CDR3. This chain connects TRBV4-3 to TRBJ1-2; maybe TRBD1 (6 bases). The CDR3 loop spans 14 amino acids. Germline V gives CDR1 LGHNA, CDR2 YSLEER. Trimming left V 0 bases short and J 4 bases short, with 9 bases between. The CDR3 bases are TGCGCCAGCAGCCAAGAAGGCAGGGGCTATGGCTACACCTTC. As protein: CASSQEGRGYGYTF.

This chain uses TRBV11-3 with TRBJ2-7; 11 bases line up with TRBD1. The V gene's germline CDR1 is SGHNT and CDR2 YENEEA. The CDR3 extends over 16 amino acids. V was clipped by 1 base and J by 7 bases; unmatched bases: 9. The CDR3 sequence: CASSLGLGQGVREQYF. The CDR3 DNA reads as TGTGCCAGCAGCTTAGGACTGGGACAGGGGGTGAGGGAGCAGTACTTC.

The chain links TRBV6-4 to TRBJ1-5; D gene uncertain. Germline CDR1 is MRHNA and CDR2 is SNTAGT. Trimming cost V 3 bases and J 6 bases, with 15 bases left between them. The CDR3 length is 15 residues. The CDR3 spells CASSESTPRGQPQHF. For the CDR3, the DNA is TGTGCCAGCAGTGAGAGCACCCCACGGGGTCAGCCCCAGCATTTT.

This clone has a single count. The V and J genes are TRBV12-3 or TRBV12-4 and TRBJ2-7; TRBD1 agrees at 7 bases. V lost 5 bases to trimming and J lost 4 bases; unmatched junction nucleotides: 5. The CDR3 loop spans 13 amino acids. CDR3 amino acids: CASSLGQSYEQYF. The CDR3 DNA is TGTGCCAGCAGTCTGGGACAGAGTTACGAGCAGTACTTC.

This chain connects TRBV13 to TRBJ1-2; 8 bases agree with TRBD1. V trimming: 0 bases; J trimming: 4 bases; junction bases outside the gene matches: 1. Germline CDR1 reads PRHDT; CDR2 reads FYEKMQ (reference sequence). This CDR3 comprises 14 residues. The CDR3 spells CASSLGQGVYGYTF. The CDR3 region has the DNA TGTGCCAGCAGCTTAGGACAGGGGGTCTATGGCTACACCTTC.

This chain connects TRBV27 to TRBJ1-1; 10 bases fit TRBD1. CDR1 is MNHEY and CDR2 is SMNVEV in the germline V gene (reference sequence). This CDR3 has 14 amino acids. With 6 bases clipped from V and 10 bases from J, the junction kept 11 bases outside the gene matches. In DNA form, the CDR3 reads TGTGCCAGCAGGTACGGGACAGGGGTAACGCGAGCTTTCTTT. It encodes CASRYGTGVTRAFF.

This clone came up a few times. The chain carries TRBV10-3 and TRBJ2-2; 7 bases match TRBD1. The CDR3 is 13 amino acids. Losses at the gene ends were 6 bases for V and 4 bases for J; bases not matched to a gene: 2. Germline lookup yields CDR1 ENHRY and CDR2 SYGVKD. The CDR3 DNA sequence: TGTGCCATCAGGGGACAGAGCACCGGGGAGCTGTTTTTT. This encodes CAIRGQSTGELFF.

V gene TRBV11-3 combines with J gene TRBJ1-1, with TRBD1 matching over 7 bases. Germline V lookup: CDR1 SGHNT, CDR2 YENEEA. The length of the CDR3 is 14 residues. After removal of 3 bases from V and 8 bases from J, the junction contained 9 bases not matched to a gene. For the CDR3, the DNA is TGTGCCAGCAGCTTGGAAACACAGGGGTCGGAAGCTTTCTTT. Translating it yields CASSLETQGSEAFF.

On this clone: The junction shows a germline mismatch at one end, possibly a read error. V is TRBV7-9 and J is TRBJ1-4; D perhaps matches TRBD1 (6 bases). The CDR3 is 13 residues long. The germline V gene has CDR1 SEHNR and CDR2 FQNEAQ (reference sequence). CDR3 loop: CPRRQVYNEKLFF. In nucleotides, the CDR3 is TGCCCGCGCAGACAGGTGTATAATGAAAAACTGTTTTTT.